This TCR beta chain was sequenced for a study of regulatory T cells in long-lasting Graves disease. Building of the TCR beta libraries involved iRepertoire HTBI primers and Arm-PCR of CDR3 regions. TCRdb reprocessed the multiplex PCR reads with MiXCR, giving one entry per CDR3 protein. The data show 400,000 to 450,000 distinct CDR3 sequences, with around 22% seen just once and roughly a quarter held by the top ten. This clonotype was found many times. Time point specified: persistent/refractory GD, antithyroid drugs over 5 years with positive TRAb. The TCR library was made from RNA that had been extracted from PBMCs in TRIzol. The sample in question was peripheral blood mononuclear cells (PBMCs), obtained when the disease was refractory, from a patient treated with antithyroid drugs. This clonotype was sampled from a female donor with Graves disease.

The CDR3 reads CASSRDREYEQYF. In nucleotides, the CDR3 is TGTGCCAGCAGCCGGGACAGGGAATACGAGCAGTACTTC. V is TRBV7-6 and J is TRBJ2-7; TRBD1 aligns across 9 bases. The CDR3 consists of 13 residues. The V gene's germline CDR1 is SGHVS and CDR2 FNYEAQ. V was clipped by 5 bases and J by 4 bases; unmatched bases: 3.